A single sample is the source of the 22 T cell receptor beta chains below, sequenced in a study of T cells in Graves' hyperthyroidism and ophthalmopathy. TCR beta CDR3 regions were amplified from RNA. First-round RT-PCR with HTBI primers amplified the TCR CDR3 region. From the multiplex PCR reads, TCRdb called clonotypes with MiXCR, one entry per CDR3 protein. The table records about 280,000 distinct CDR3 sequences, less than 30% of them present only once. Material for sequencing was blood. These TCRs come from a man in his forties with Graves' hyperthyroidism that later progressed to Graves' ophthalmopathy.

This clonotype was counted ten times or more. The chain has TRBV12-3 or TRBV12-4 and TRBJ1-5; D is undetermined. This CDR3 comprises 13 residues. The V gene lost 2 bases and the J gene lost 4 bases, with 6 bases spanning the gap. This CDR3 reads CASSLKGNQPQHF. CDR3 in DNA: TGTGCCAGCAGTTTAAAGGGAAATCAGCCCCAGCATTTT.

The chain joins TRBV15 to TRBJ1-1; TRBD1 is a possible D gene (5 bases). Trimming stripped 1 base from V and 8 bases from J, with 8 bases between. The CDR3 contains 12 residues. Germline assignment: CDR1 LNHNV and CDR2 YYDKDF (reference sequence). In DNA form, the CDR3 reads TGTGCCACCAGCAGAGGCGGGGGAGAAGCTTTCTTT. Translated: CATSRGGGEAFF.

This clonotype was recorded many times. This chain connects TRBV6-1 to TRBJ2-5, with 8 nucleotides matching TRBD2. The CDR3 is 14 residues long. The junction had 10 bases not matched to a gene; V was cut back by 8 bases and J by 5 bases. Per germline, CDR1 MNHNS and CDR2 SASEGT. CDR3 in amino acids: CASGEGLDPETQYF. The CDR3 coding sequence is TGTGCCAGCGGGGAGGGACTAGACCCGGAGACCCAGTACTTC.

This clonotype showed up just a few times. The chain carries TRBV7-2 and TRBJ2-7; 7 bases agree with TRBD2. In germline, CDR1 is SGHTA, CDR2 FQGNSA. Trimming removed 4 bases from V and 4 bases from J; junction bases left unmatched: 7. This CDR3 is 14 amino acids long. CDR3 loop: CASSWGGNFYEQYF. The CDR3 DNA reads as TGTGCCAGCAGCTGGGGAGGGAACTTTTACGAGCAGTACTTC.

This chain links TRBV28 with TRBJ2-7; TRBD1 agrees at 11 bases. The V gene's germline CDR1 is MDHEN and CDR2 SYDVKM. The V gene end was trimmed by 6 bases and the J gene end by 9 bases; junction bases not matched to a gene: 4. This CDR3 spans 12 amino acids. DNA of the CDR3: TGTGCCAGCAGCGCGGACAGGGGGCGGCAGTACTTC. This encodes CASSADRGRQYF.

The sample holds many counts of this clonotype. This sequence joins TRBV24-1 and TRBJ1-2, with a tentative D call TRBD1 (5 bases). V was cut by 3 bases and J by 3 bases, with 10 bases left in between. Germline CDR1 and CDR2: KGHDR and SFDVKD. The CDR3 extends over 14 amino acids. The DNA for the CDR3 is TGTGCCACCAGTGATACCCGGGGGGACTATGGCTACACCTTC. Protein: CATSDTRGDYGYTF.

This clonotype appeared a single time. The J gene is TRBJ1-6, the V gene TRBV12-3 or TRBV12-4; 7 bases agree with TRBD1. CDR3 length equals 16 residues. Trimming took 6 bases from V and 7 from J; bases not matched to a gene: 12. Here the CDR3 reads CASRLKTGQSNSPLHF. CDR3 DNA: TGTGCCAGCAGGCTCAAGACGGGACAGAGCAATTCACCCCTCCACTTT.

This clonotype was recorded many times. The V call is TRBV5-5, the J call TRBJ1-5, with D unresolved. The CDR3 totals 13 residues. Trimming took off 1 base at V and 7 bases at J, with 9 bases between the two ends. Germline CDR1 and CDR2: SGHKS and YYEKEE (reference sequence). CDR3 residues: CASSLWVGQPQHF. The CDR3 DNA reads as TGTGCCAGCAGCTTGTGGGTCGGGCAGCCCCAGCATTTT.

Only a few counts were recorded for this clonotype. The chain combines TRBV11-2 with TRBJ1-1; D is undetermined. This CDR3 is 16 amino acids long. Per the germline V gene, CDR1 is SGHAT and CDR2 is FQNNGV. The V and J ends lost 5 bases and 1 base respectively, with 17 bases between them. Here the CDR3 DNA reads TGTGCCAGCAGCCCCTGGTCCGGGTCGAGGAACACTGAAGCTTTCTTT. It is translated as CASSPWSGSRNTEAFF.

The chain employs TRBV5-1 and TRBJ2-2, with D maybe TRBD2 (5 bases). The CDR3 contains 16 residues. Trimming shortened V by 1 base and J by 7 bases, and 17 bases separated the two germline ends. Germline V gives CDR1 SGHRS, CDR2 YFSETQ. CDR3 coding DNA: TGCGCCAGCAGCTTGTTAAGGACTTCGAATGGCGGGGAGCTGTTTTTT. Protein: CASSLLRTSNGGELFF.

This clonotype was detected ten times or more. J is TRBJ2-5 and V is TRBV30; the D is unclear. Trimming shortened V by 3 bases and J by 1 base, and 9 bases separated the two germline ends. There are 13 residues in the CDR3. Germline-derived CDR1 and CDR2 are GTSNPN and SVGIG (reference sequence). The CDR3 nucleotides read TGTGCCTGGAGACGTGACTTCCAAGAGACCCAGTACTTC. Translation: CAWRRDFQETQYF.

The sample holds many counts of this clonotype. The CDR3 DNA reads TGTGCCAGTGGATCCGGCACTGAAGCTTTCTTT. This gives the protein CASGSGTEAFF. The chain recombines TRBV28 with TRBJ1-1; unclear D gene. The V and J ends lost 9 bases and 4 bases respectively, with 9 bases between them. Germline CDR1 is MDHEN and CDR2 is SYDVKM. The CDR3 is 11 amino acids.

The chain links TRBV20-1 to TRBJ2-7; 11 bases are a match to TRBD2. There are 13 residues in the CDR3. The germline CDR1 and CDR2 sequences are DFQATT and SNEGSKA (reference sequence). V lost 5 bases and J lost 6; bases outside the gene matches: 6. Here the CDR3 DNA reads TGCAGTGCTTCTAGCGGGAGGACTCCCGAGCAGTACTTC. Protein product: CSASSGRTPEQYF.

In its sample, this clonotype was seen many times. This rearrangement joins TRBV6-2 or TRBV6-3 to TRBJ1-2; D is uncertain. Germline CDR1 is MNHEY and CDR2 is SVGEGT. The V end lost 7 bases, the J end lost 3 bases, and 9 bases lay between the germline ends. This CDR3 region has 12 residues. CDR3 sequence reads: CASNPGDYGYTF. The CDR3, as DNA: TGTGCCAGCAATCCCGGGGACTATGGCTACACCTTC.

In its sample, this clonotype was seen many times. This chain connects TRBV7-9 to TRBJ2-5; 7 positions match TRBD1. The V gene's germline CDR1 is SEHNR and CDR2 FQNEAQ (reference sequence). The CDR3 extends over 14 amino acids. The V segment lost 7 bases and the J segment 4 bases; nucleotides outside the gene matches: 9. CDR3 DNA sequence: TGTGCCAGCAACCCCGATAACAGGGGAGAGACCCAGTACTTC. Translating gives CASNPDNRGETQYF. Drawing the rest from reference TRBV7-9 and TRBJ2-5, the complete variable domain is DTGVSQNPRHKITKRGQNVTFRCDPISEHNRLYWYRQTLGQGPEFLTYFQNEAQLEKSRLLSDRFSAERPKGSFSTLEIQRTEQGDSAMYLCASNPDNRGETQYFGPGTRLLVL.

This rearrangement joins TRBV29-1 to TRBJ2-1; no firm D call. Germline lookup yields CDR1 SQVTM and CDR2 ANQGSEA. This CDR3 has 10 residues. V was cut by 6 bases and J by 5 bases, with 5 bases left in between. The CDR3 here is CSVAHNEQFF. CDR3 DNA: TGCAGCGTCGCTCACAATGAGCAGTTCTTC.

This clonotype was seen at least ten times. The V gene is TRBV12-3 or TRBV12-4, the J gene TRBJ1-5; D is uncertain. The CDR3 spans 16 residues. Trimming took 6 bases from V and 2 from J, leaving 17 bases between them. This CDR3 reads CASSPGPAGRNQPQHF. The CDR3 bases are TGTGCCAGCAGCCCCGGACCGGCGGGTCGCAATCAGCCCCAGCATTTT.

The table lists this clonotype with many counts. The V gene is TRBV7-8, the J gene TRBJ1-1; unclear D gene. Trimming stripped 5 bases from V and 3 bases from J, with 16 bases between. The length of the CDR3 is 15 residues. Germline assignment: CDR1 SGHVS and CDR2 FQNEAQ. CDR3 coding DNA: TGTGCCAGCAGCCCCTCCCGCCTAAGGCACACTGAAGCTTTCTTT. Its protein is CASSPSRLRHTEAFF.

This clonotype was detected a few times. The chain uses TRBV6-2 or TRBV6-3 and TRBJ2-5, with TRBD1 identical over 8 bases. Germline CDR1 reads MNHEY; CDR2 reads SVGEGT. Trimming removed 2 bases from V and 4 bases from J; junction bases left unmatched: 6. This CDR3 spans 15 amino acids. This CDR3 reads CASSYQGAMGETQYF. Written as DNA, the CDR3 is TGTGCCAGCAGTTACCAGGGGGCGATGGGAGAGACCCAGTACTTC.

The chain uses TRBV2 and TRBJ2-5, with a tentative D call TRBD1 (5 bases). The CDR3 runs to 14 residues. The V and J ends lost 7 bases and 4 bases respectively, with 16 bases between them. Germline loops: CDR1 SNHLY, CDR2 FYNNEI. CDR3 in DNA: TGTGCCAGCACCTCCAGAGTAAGGGGAGAGACCCAGTACTTC. Translation gives CASTSRVRGETQYF.

This rearrangement joins TRBV20-1 to TRBJ1-1; perhaps TRBD1 as D (6 bases). The CDR3 sequence is 15 residues long. Trimming took off 0 bases at V and 6 bases at J, with 17 bases between the two ends. In germline, CDR1 is DFQATT, CDR2 SNEGSKA (reference sequence). The CDR3 spells CSAREYLGGQAEAFF. The DNA for the CDR3 is TGCAGTGCTAGAGAATACCTAGGGGGGCAGGCTGAAGCTTTCTTT.

This clonotype was detected many times. The chain's CDR3 is CATSPEWGTEAFF. Written as DNA, the CDR3 is TGTGCCACCAGCCCTGAGTGGGGCACTGAAGCTTTCTTT. J is TRBJ1-1 and V is TRBV15; no reliable D call. The V and J ends lost 5 bases and 4 bases respectively, with 11 bases between them. The germline V gene encodes CDR1 LNHNV and CDR2 YYDKDF (reference sequence). CDR3 length equals 13 residues.